This T cell receptor (beta chain) derives from a study of blood T cell repertoires in COVID-19. The study drew participants aged about 18 to 89 years from approximately 23 US areas. Participants' own reports of clinical history determined their cohort assignment. Trimming removed 3 bases from V and 0 bases from J; junction bases left unmatched: 8. Looked up from germline, CDR1 is SGDLS and CDR2 is YYNGEE. The CDR3 spans 16 residues. Sequencing used immunoSEQ multiplex PCR; TCRdb keeps in-frame clones, though not all of them. The table has under 500,000 clones, 70% to 90% seen once. The genes are TRBV9 and TRBJ2-5; TRBD1 aligns across 7 bases. The sequencing input was PBMCs or T cells enriched from blood (not recorded which). This receptor was taken from a woman aged 18-29 years with acute COVID-19. The CDR3 DNA is TGTGCCAGCAGCGCTGAGGACAGGAGCTACCAAGAGACCCAGTACTTC. Translation gives CASSAEDRSYQETQYF.